This is a list of T cell receptor beta chains from one sample in a study of T cells after yellow fever vaccination. TCRdb itself ran the 5' RACE reads through MiXCR, one entry per CDR3 protein. The sample has a few hundred thousand distinct CDR3 sequences, about a sixth seen once. The sequencing here drew on PBMCs, taken 5 to 6 days after the first yellow fever vaccination. The receptors shown here come from a man in his late teens or twenties who received the YFV17D yellow fever vaccine. Both conserved end residues are trimmed from each CDR3. Where a row states a size, it is once, few, many or the class of an expanded clone; other rows omit it.

few,TRBV7-8,TRBJ2-3,ASSFRGGSTDTQY
-,TRBV7-3,TRBJ2-7,ASSLMGSDSYEQY
-,TRBV5-1,TRBJ2-1,ASSQVPGDNEQF
few,TRBV5-1,TRBJ1-3,ASSLYGEVNTIY
-,TRBV25-1,TRBJ2-3,ASRAWTGGGDTQY
-,TRBV6-2/TRBV6-3,TRBJ2-2,ASRYGTGGISGELF
-,TRBV5-1,TRBJ2-7,ASSWGQGGSYEQY
-,TRBV7-9,TRBJ2-3,ASSLLSGGDTQY
-,TRBV20-1,TRBJ1-1,SARRGDGAATLNTEDF
few,TRBV12-3/TRBV12-4,TRBJ1-2,ASTDRASVTGYT
few,TRBV29-1,TRBJ2-7,SVEETVGEQY
-,TRBV10-3,TRBJ2-4,AISDGTRKNIQY
few,TRBV6-1,TRBJ2-3,ASRGTGSDTQY
-,TRBV7-3,TRBJ1-2,ASSLTRDRGLYGYT
few,TRBV9,TRBJ1-4,ASSSRTGSNEKLF
-,TRBV5-1,TRBJ2-7,ASTQAGRNYEQY
-,TRBV5-1,TRBJ2-1,ASSLEARRGWLASYNEQF
few,TRBV20-1,TRBJ2-3,SAGLAGAPTDTQY
few,TRBV7-9,TRBJ1-5,ASSLGTVTSNQPQH
few,TRBV20-1,TRBJ1-1,SARTGLNTEAF
-,TRBV15,TRBJ1-6,ASGERNSPLH
-,TRBV15,TRBJ2-6,ATSRGDTGANVLT
-,TRBV27,TRBJ1-6,ASSFTFNSPLH
-,TRBV12-3/TRBV12-4,TRBJ1-2,ASGEGGSFYGYT
-,TRBV28,TRBJ1-3,ASSLDIPSGNTIY
-,TRBV4-3,TRBJ2-1,ASSLAVGSYNEQF
many,TRBV11-1,TRBJ1-1,ASSFDTRIEAF
many,TRBV7-9,TRBJ2-2,ASSFLAGANTGELF
few,TRBV12-3/TRBV12-4,TRBJ2-3,ASTFGPPDTQY
few,TRBV7-3,TRBJ2-5,ASSSGGSAGETQY
many,TRBV10-3,TRBJ1-1,AISHELGTGFTAF
few,TRBV5-1,TRBJ2-5,ASSFTPGTQY
-,TRBV2,TRBJ1-1,ASRLSLTEAF
-,TRBV3-1,TRBJ1-1,ASSQAPGQQAF
many,TRBV11-2,TRBJ2-5,ASSSPFFGGPVGETQY
few,TRBV12-3/TRBV12-4,TRBJ1-1,ASSLTGRKGTEAF
few,TRBV4-2,TRBJ2-3,ASSQESAGQAGDTQY
-,TRBV19,TRBJ1-1,ASSLPRAGGNTEAF
-,TRBV11-2,TRBJ2-3,ASSPPRGRGGLSDTQY